The T cell receptor beta chain described here comes from a study of blood T cell repertoires in COVID-19. Study summary: Both acute and convalescent COVID-19 samples were obtained from the United States, Italy and Spain. Nucleic acid was either cDNA or gDNA, and it came from T cells, B-cell-depleted T cells, or PBMCs.

Per the original methods: Estimation of nucleated cell counts was performed using reference gene primer amplification. TCRdb's table, derived via immunoSEQ multiplex PCR, lists solely in-frame clones and lacks some. V and J calls and clone size are given by that table; D and trimming were obtained from the DNA. The data hold nearly 200,000 clones, with roughly 84% observed a single time. This CDR3 contains 15 residues. Germline CDR1 and CDR2: MNHEY and SVGAGI. Trimming removed 0 bases from V and 9 bases from J; junction bases left unmatched: 6. The V call is TRBV6-5, the J call TRBJ2-1, with TRBD2 matching over 9 bases. This TCR derives from a woman aged 35 to 49 who had recovered from COVID-19. Sequencing input: peripheral blood. CDR3 sequence reads: CASSYSGLAVSEQFF. The CDR3 bases are TGTGCCAGCAGTTACTCGGGACTAGCAGTCTCTGAGCAGTTCTTC.